A single sample is the source of the 15 T cell receptor beta chains below, sequenced in a study of control samples from healthy donors and cancer patients. Sequencing used immunoSEQ multiplex PCR; TCRdb keeps in-frame clones, though not all of them. The profile covers about 220,000 clones, with 90% to 95% appearing a single time and approximately 1.5% taken by the ten largest. Sequencing input: blood. The receptors originated from a man aged 50-60 years in good health.

CDR3 protein: CASSWGTGPRELFF. The DNA for the CDR3 is TGCGCCAGCAGCTGGGGGACAGGTCCCAGGGAGCTGTTTTTT. V is TRBV5-1 and J is TRBJ2-2, with 8 bases matching TRBD1. V lost 3 bases to trimming and J lost 9 bases; unmatched junction nucleotides: 7. The germline V gene has CDR1 SGHRS and CDR2 YFSETQ. The CDR3 length is 14 residues.

This rearrangement joins TRBV6-1 to TRBJ2-7; D is perhaps TRBD1 or TRBD2 (6 bases each). V shed 0 bases and J shed 2 bases, with 23 bases lying between them. Germline CDR1 is MNHNS and CDR2 is SASEGT. The CDR3 is made up of 19 amino acids. In nucleotides, the CDR3 is TGTGCCAGCAGTGAAGCGATCATCCTGGGGGGCGGTCCGACCTACGAGCAGTACTTC. This gives the protein CASSEAIILGGGPTYEQYF.

V and J are TRBV7-8 and TRBJ2-7; D is possibly TRBD1 (5 bases). The V and J ends lost 1 base and 7 bases respectively, with 17 bases between them. Per the germline V gene, CDR1 is SGHVS and CDR2 is FQNEAQ. The CDR3 sequence is 15 residues long. The CDR3 spells CASSLGGSYSGEQYV. The CDR3, as DNA: TGTGCCAGCAGCTTAGGGGGATCTTACTCAGGGGAGCAGTACGTC.

In nucleotides, the CDR3 is TGTGCCAGCACCCCGAGCAGGTACAATGAGCAGTTCTTC. Translated, it gives CASTPSRYNEQFF. The V gene is TRBV28, the J gene TRBJ2-1; D remains ambiguous. The CDR3 contains 13 residues. V gave up 7 bases and J gave up 4 bases, with 11 bases separating them. Germline V CDR1 and CDR2: MDHEN, SYDVKM.

This clone was seen a single time. At one of its ends the junction is not consistent with the germline gene, which may arise from a read error. V and J are TRBV7-7 and TRBJ2-7; 11 bases line up with TRBD1. This CDR3 has 14 residues. CDR1 and CDR2 from the germline V gene are SSHAT and FNYEAQ (reference sequence). The CDR3 reads CASSLGQGDYEQYF. The CDR3 bases are TGTGCTAGCAGCTTGGGACAGGGGGATTACGAGCAGTACTTC.

The chain joins TRBV7-6 to TRBJ1-4; weak D call: TRBD1 (5 bases). Germline CDR1 and CDR2: SGHVS and FNYEAQ. The CDR3 contains 16 residues. Trimming took off 0 bases at V and 14 bases at J, with 22 bases between the two ends. The CDR3: CASSLAGLGQTSGLFF. CDR3 DNA sequence: TGTGCCAGCAGCTTAGCGGGTCTGGGCCAGACCTCAGGGCTGTTTTTT.

The rearrangement joins TRBV7-9 to TRBJ2-3; a weak D match, TRBD2 (5 bases). The germline CDR1 and CDR2 sequences are SEHNR and FQNEAQ (reference sequence). Trimming removed 6 bases from V and 2 bases from J, with 9 bases in between. This CDR3 spans 13 amino acids. The CDR3 sequence: CASRRVITDTQYF. CDR3 nucleotides: TGTGCCAGCAGGAGGGTGATCACAGATACGCAGTATTTT. Combining the CDR3 with reference TRBV7-9 and TRBJ2-3 gives the whole variable domain DTGVSQNPRHKITKRGQNVTFRCDPISEHNRLYWYRQTLGQGPEFLTYFQNEAQLEKSRLLSDRFSAERPKGSFSTLEIQRTEQGDSAMYLCASRRVITDTQYFGPGTRLTVL.

The genes are TRBV27 and TRBJ1-5, with TRBD1 matching over 9 bases. J was trimmed by 6 bases and V by 5 bases; bases with no gene match: 11. The V gene's germline CDR1 is MNHEY and CDR2 SMNVEV (reference sequence). The CDR3 runs 16 residues. This CDR3 reads CASSRITGTGFQPQHF. The CDR3 region has the DNA TGTGCCAGCAGTCGAATTACCGGGACAGGGTTTCAGCCCCAGCATTTT.

The gene calls are TRBV2 and TRBJ1-1; a possible D gene is TRBD1 (6 bases). The CDR3 is 15 residues long. Germline-derived CDR1 and CDR2 are SNHLY and FYNNEI. V lost 6 bases and J 5 bases, leaving 19 bases between the germline ends. The CDR3 nucleotides read TGTGCCAGCAGCGCCGGACCCGGGACAACGACTGAAGCTTTCTTT. This translates into CASSAGPGTTTEAFF.

V usage is TRBV20-1 and J usage is TRBJ1-2; D remains ambiguous. Trimming took off 4 bases at V and 8 bases at J, with 8 bases between the two ends. There are 10 residues in the CDR3. Looked up from germline, CDR1 is DFQATT and CDR2 is SNEGSKA (reference sequence). The CDR3 is CSANWGGYTF. In nucleotides, the CDR3 is TGCAGTGCTAACTGGGGAGGCTACACCTTC.

This chain links TRBV7-8 with TRBJ2-7, with 7 bases fitting TRBD2. The CDR3 sequence is 15 residues long. The germline V gene has CDR1 SGHVS and CDR2 FQNEAQ. V was clipped by 3 bases and J by 5 bases; unmatched bases: 10. CDR3 in amino acids: CASSFGGKGAHEQYF. DNA for the CDR3: TGTGCCAGCAGCTTCGGGGGGAAGGGCGCGCACGAGCAGTACTTC.

V and J are TRBV7-6 and TRBJ2-5; no clear D. Trimming cost V 0 bases and J 2 bases, with 10 bases left between them. Germline loops: CDR1 SGHVS, CDR2 FNYEAQ. CDR3 length equals 15 residues. The CDR3 is CASSLAQGRQETQYF. CDR3 nucleotide sequence: TGTGCCAGCAGCTTAGCGCAAGGGCGGCAAGAGACCCAGTACTTC.

This chain joins TRBV5-6 and TRBJ2-2; 11 nucleotides match TRBD1. The CDR3 contains 14 residues. Germline loops: CDR1 SGHDT, CDR2 YYEEEE. The V and J ends lost 5 bases and 6 bases, in that order; junction bases with no gene match: 3. The DNA for the CDR3 is TGTGCCAGCAGAGGGGACAGGGGGTCCGGGGAGCTGTTTTTT. This sequence encodes CASRGDRGSGELFF.

The genes are TRBV19 and TRBJ2-1; possible D gene TRBD2, 6 bases. The CDR3 sequence is 16 residues long. CDR1 LNHDA and CDR2 SQIVND come from the germline V gene (reference sequence). With 3 bases removed from V and 5 bases from J, the gap between germline ends came to 17 bases. This chain's CDR3 is CASSIRRGFINNEQFF. The CDR3 DNA is TGTGCCAGTAGTATTCGGAGGGGATTTATCAACAATGAGCAGTTCTTC.

This clone has a single count. The chain couples TRBV19 to TRBJ1-5; D call uncertain. The length of the CDR3 is 14 residues. V lost 3 bases, J lost 4 bases, and 10 bases lay in between. Germline CDR1 and CDR2: LNHDA and SQIVND (reference sequence). As DNA, the CDR3 is TGTGCCAGTAGTATTGAGCGGATTAATCAGCCCCAGCATTTT. Its protein is CASSIERINQPQHF.